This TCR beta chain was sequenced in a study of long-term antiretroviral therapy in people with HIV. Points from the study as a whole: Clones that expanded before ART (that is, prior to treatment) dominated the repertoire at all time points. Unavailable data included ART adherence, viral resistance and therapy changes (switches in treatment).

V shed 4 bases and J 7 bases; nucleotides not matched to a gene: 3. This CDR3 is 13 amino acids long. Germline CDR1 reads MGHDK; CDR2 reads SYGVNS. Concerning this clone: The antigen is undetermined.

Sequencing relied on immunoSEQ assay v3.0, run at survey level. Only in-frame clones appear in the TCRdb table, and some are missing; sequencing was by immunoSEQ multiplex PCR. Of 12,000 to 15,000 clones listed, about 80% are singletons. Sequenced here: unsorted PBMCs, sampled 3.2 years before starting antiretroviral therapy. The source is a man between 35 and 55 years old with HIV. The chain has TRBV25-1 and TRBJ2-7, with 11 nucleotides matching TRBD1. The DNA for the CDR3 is TGTGCCAGCAGTGGAGGGACAGGGGGGGAGCAGTACTTC. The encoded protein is CASSGGTGGEQYF.